This T cell receptor (beta chain) stems from a study of CD8 T cells in Susac syndrome. The CDR3 extends over 14 amino acids. Germline V gene data show CDR1 as SGDLS and CDR2 as YYNGEE. V dropped 4 bases and J dropped 3 bases, with 13 bases sitting between them. RNA, at about 0.45 to 1 ug, was reverse transcribed with random hexamers. TCRdb passed the immunoSEQ multiplex PCR reads through MiXCR, listing each CDR3 protein once. Of over 100,000 distinct CDR3 sequences listed, 90% to 95% are singletons. The receptor was derived from a human donor with Susac syndrome. The material sequenced was CD8+ T cells from PBMCs. The chain employs TRBV9 and TRBJ1-1; maybe TRBD1 (5 bases). The CDR3 is CASSPVRADTEAFF. The CDR3 nucleotides read TGTGCCAGCAGCCCTGTCAGGGCGGACACTGAAGCTTTCTTT.